The rows below give T cell receptor beta chains drawn from one sample of a study of blood T cell repertoires in COVID-19. Sequenced by immunoSEQ multiplex PCR; TCRdb stores in-frame clones only, minus some. Here the sample spans about 140,000 clones, about four fifths being singletons. Sequencing was performed on peripheral blood. Receptors were obtained from a human donor in a cohort sampled during active COVID-19. Both conserved end residues are part of each CDR3. D genes are given only for firm matches. Size tells how often a clone was seen (once, few, many) or the class of an expanded clone, and some rows leave it out.

TRBD2,TRBV5-1,-,TRBJ2-7,TGCGCCAGCAGCCCAAAACTAGCGGGAACCTACGAGCAGTACTTC,CASSPKLAGTYEQYF
-,TRBV7-9,-,TRBJ2-7,TGTGCCAGCAGCTCACGCCGGCGGGACTCCTACGAGCAGTACTTC,CASSSRRRDSYEQYF
-,TRBV7-2,-,TRBJ1-2,TGTGCCAGCAGCTTAGCGCTCGGCCAGGGGCACGGCTACACCTTC,CASSLALGQGHGYTF
-,TRBV29-1,few,TRBJ2-2,TGCAGCGTTGCCGGGACACCGAACACCGGGGAGCTGTTTTTT,CSVAGTPNTGELFF
-,TRBV19,-,TRBJ2-7,TGTGCCAGTAGTGCCACAGGACCCCCCTACGAGCAGTACTTC,CASSATGPPYEQYF
-,TRBV18,-,TRBJ1-1,TGTGCCAGCAGTATCGACAGCACTGAAGCTTTCTTT,CASSIDSTEAFF
TRBD1,TRBV7-6,-,TRBJ2-7,TGTGCCAGCAGCTCGGAATCGACAGGGAGCAGCTCCTACGAGCAGTACTTC,CASSSESTGSSSYEQYF
-,TRBV30,-,TRBJ1-2,TGTGCCTGGAGGAGGGCTGGCTACACCTTC,CAWRRAGYTF
TRBD1,TRBV11-3,-,TRBJ1-4,TGTGCCAGCAGCTCCTCCCGGGACAGGGTCGGGAGTGAAAAACTGTTTTTT,CASSSSRDRVGSEKLFF
TRBD2,TRBV28,-,TRBJ2-7,TGTGCCAGCTATAGCGGGGGCGACTCCTACGAGCAGTACTTC,CASYSGGDSYEQYF
TRBD2,TRBV7-6,-,TRBJ2-1,TGTGCCAGCAGCTTCCCCGGGACTAGCGGGATTAATGAGCAGTTCTTC,CASSFPGTSGINEQFF
-,TRBV6-5,-,TRBJ1-1,TGTGCCAGCAGCCCCGAGAGCAACACTGAAGCTTTCTTT,CASSPESNTEAFF
-,TRBV19,-,TRBJ2-7,TGTGCCAGTAGTACCTATACAGGGAGAGCCTCCTACGAGCAGTACTTC,CASSTYTGRASYEQYF
-,TRBV6-6,-,TRBJ2-7,TGTGCCAGCAGATCTACGACTGCTACCTACGAGCAGTACTTC,CASRSTTATYEQYF
TRBD1,TRBV6-5,once,TRBJ1-5,TGTGCCAGCAGGTGGACAGGGGGCCATCAGCCCCAGCATTTT,CASRWTGGHQPQHF
TRBD2,TRBV19,-,TRBJ2-5,TGTGCCAGTAGTATTGGAGGACTAGCGGGATTTAAAGAGACCCAGTACTTC,CASSIGGLAGFKETQYF
-,TRBV5-5,-,TRBJ2-2,TGTGCCAGCAGCTTGGCGACATTAAACACCGGGGAGCTGTTTTTT,CASSLATLNTGELFF
-,TRBV12-3/TRBV12-4,-,TRBJ2-5,TGTGCCAGCAGCCAGGATACCCAAGAGACCCAGTACTTC,CASSQDTQETQYF
-,TRBV29-1,-,TRBJ1-2,TGCAGCGTTGATACTCCACAGGGTTTCACGGGTGGCTACACCTTC,CSVDTPQGFTGGYTF
-,TRBV15,-,TRBJ1-1,TGTGCCACCAGCAGAACCTACACCGGGACACGGAGTATGGCTTTCTTT,CATSRTYTGTRSMAFF
-,TRBV6-2/TRBV6-3,-,TRBJ2-7,TGTGCCAGCAGTTACGGGACTTCCTACGAGCAGTACTTC,CASSYGTSYEQYF
-,TRBV6-6,-,TRBJ2-1,TGTGCCAGCACTATAGCTAGCGTTAGCTCCTACAATGAGCAGTTCTTC,CASTIASVSSYNEQFF
-,TRBV5-1,-,TRBJ2-3,TGCGCCAGCAGCTTGCCGAAAACAGCAGATACGCAGTATTTT,CASSLPKTADTQYF
TRBD2,TRBV7-3,-,TRBJ2-7,TGTGCCAGCAGCCTCAGCCCGGCTAGCGGGACCTACGAGCAGTACTTC,CASSLSPASGTYEQYF
-,TRBV12-5,-,TRBJ2-3,TGTGCTAGTGGTTTGGGCACATCTAGCACAGATACGCAGTATTTT,CASGLGTSSTDTQYF
TRBD1,TRBV5-1,-,TRBJ1-1,TGCGCCAGCAGCTTGGACGGGACAGGGTACACTGAAGCTTTCTTT,CASSLDGTGYTEAFF
TRBD1,TRBV30,-,TRBJ2-5,TGTGCCTGGAGTTCTCAGGGGGCGACCCAGTACTTC,CAWSSQGATQYF
-,TRBV18,-,TRBJ2-5,TGTGCCAGCTCACCGGAGTCGAAGACCCAGTACTTC,CASSPESKTQYF
-,TRBV7-2,-,TRBJ2-1,TGTGCCAGCAGCTTCCCCCTTTCTTCGGTTTACAATGAGCAGTTCTTC,CASSFPLSSVYNEQFF
TRBD2,TRBV24-1,-,TRBJ2-3,TGTGCCACCAGTCAGGGCACTAGCGGGAGAGATACGCAGTATTTT,CATSQGTSGRDTQYF
-,TRBV28,once,TRBJ2-3,TGTGCCAGTCTTGACCGGGGGAGCACAGATACGCAGTATTTT,CASLDRGSTDTQYF
TRBD1,TRBV7-9,-,TRBJ1-1,TGTGCCAGCAGCCCCACCCGGACAGGGTTAGACACTGAAGCTTTCTTT,CASSPTRTGLDTEAFF
TRBD2,TRBV7-2,once,TRBJ2-1,TGTGCCAGCAGCTCACCCGGACTAGCGGGAGGTAGAGAGCAGTTCTTC,CASSSPGLAGGREQFF
-,TRBV30,-,TRBJ2-7,TGTGCCTGGAGTGTTGGAGGGGTGCCCCTCTACGAGCAGTACTTC,CAWSVGGVPLYEQYF
TRBD2,TRBV11-2,-,TRBJ2-1,TGTGCCAGCAGCTTAGGACTAGCGGGAGATGAGCAGTTCTTC,CASSLGLAGDEQFF
-,TRBV5-1,-,TRBJ2-3,TGCGCCAGCAGCATAGACAGAGATACGCAGTATTTT,CASSIDRDTQYF
-,TRBV15,-,TRBJ1-1,TGTGCCACCAGCAGCACAACAGTTCTAAACACTGAAGCTTTCTTT,CATSSTTVLNTEAFF
-,TRBV28,-,TRBJ2-1,TGTGCCAGCCATAGGGGGGAGGGGTTCGATGAGCAGTTCTTC,CASHRGEGFDEQFF
TRBD1,TRBV10-3,-,TRBJ1-5,TGTGCCATCAGTGATGACCCAGGGGGAAATCAGCCCCAGCATTTT,CAISDDPGGNQPQHF
-,TRBV19,once,TRBJ1-5,TGTGCCAGTAGTATGAGGGGGGGCTTGCAGAATCAGCCCCAGCATTTT,CASSMRGGLQNQPQHF
-,TRBV7-8,-,TRBJ2-4,TGTGCCAGCAGCACCGGCCGGGGAAACATTCAGTACTTC,CASSTGRGNIQYF
-,TRBV28,-,TRBJ2-7,TGTGCCAGCAGCTCCACTAGACGCGAGCAGTACTTC,CASSSTRREQYF